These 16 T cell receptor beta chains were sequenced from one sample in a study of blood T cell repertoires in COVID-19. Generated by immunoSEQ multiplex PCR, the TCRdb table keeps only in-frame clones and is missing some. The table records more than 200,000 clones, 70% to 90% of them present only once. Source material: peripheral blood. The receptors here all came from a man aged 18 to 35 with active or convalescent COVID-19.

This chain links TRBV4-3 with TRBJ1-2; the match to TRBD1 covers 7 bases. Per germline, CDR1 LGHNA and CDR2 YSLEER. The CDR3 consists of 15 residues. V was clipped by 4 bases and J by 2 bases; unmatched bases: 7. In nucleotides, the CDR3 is TGCGCCAGCAGCCGCCGCACAGGGGCGAACTATGGCTACACCTTC. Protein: CASSRRTGANYGYTF.

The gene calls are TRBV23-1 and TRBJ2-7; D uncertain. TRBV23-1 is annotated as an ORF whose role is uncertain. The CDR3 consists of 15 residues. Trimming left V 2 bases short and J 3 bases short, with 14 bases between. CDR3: CASSQNSRSCYEQYF. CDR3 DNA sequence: TGCGCCAGCAGTCAAAATAGTCGGAGCTGCTACGAGCAGTACTTC.

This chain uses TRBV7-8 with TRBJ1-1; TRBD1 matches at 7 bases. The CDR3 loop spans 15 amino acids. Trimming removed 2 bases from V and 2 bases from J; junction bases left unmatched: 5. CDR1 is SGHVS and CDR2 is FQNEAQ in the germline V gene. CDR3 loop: CASSLSYRGNTEAFF. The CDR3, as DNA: TGTGCCAGCAGCTTATCGTACAGGGGTAACACTGAAGCTTTCTTT.

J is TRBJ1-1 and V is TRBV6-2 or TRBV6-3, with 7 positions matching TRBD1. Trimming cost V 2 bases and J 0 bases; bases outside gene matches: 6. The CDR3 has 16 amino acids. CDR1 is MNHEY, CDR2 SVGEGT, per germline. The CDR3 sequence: CASSYQRDSMNTEAFF. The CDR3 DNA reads TGTGCCAGCAGTTACCAACGGGACAGCATGAACACTGAAGCTTTCTTT.

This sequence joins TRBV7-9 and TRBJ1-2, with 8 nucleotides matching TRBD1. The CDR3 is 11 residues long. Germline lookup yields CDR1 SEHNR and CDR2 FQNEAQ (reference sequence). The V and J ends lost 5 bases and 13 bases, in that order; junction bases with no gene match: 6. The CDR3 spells CASSPDRGPTF. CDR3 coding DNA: TGTGCCAGCAGCCCCGACAGGGGACCCACCTTC. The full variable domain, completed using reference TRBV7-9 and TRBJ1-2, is DTGVSQNPRHKITKRGQNVTFRCDPISEHNRLYWYRQTLGQGPEFLTYFQNEAQLEKSRLLSDRFSAERPKGSFSTLEIQRTEQGDSAMYLCASSPDRGPTFGSGTRLTVV.

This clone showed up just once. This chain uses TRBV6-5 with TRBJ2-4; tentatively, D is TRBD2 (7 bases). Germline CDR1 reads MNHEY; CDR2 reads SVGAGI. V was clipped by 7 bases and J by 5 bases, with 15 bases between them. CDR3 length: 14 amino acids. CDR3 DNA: TGTGCCAGCAACCGTGGGGGGGCCCAAAACATTCAGTACTTC. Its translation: CASNRGGAQNIQYF.

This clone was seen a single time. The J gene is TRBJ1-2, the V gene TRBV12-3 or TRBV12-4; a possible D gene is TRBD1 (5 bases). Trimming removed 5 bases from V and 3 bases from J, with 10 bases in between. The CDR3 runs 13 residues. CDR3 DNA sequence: TGTGCCAGCAGTCTCCCACAGGACTATGGCTACACCTTC. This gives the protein CASSLPQDYGYTF.

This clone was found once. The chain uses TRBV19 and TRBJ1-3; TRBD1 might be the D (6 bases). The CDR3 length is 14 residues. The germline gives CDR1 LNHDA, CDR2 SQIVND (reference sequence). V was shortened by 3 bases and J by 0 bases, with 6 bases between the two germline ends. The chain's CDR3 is CASSMGASGNTIYF. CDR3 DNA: TGTGCCAGTAGTATGGGGGCCTCTGGAAACACCATATATTTT.

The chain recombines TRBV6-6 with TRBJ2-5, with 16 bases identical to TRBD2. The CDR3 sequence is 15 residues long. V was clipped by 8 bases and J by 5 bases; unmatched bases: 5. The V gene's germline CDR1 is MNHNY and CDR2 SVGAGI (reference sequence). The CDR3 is CASLGLAGGRETQYF. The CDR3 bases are TGTGCCAGCCTGGGACTAGCGGGGGGGCGGGAGACCCAGTACTTC.

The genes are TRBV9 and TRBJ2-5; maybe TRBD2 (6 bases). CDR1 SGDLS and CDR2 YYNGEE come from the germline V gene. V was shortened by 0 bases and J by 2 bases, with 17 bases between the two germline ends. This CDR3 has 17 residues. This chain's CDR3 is CASSVDINPGSQETQYF. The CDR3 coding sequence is TGTGCCAGCAGCGTAGATATTAACCCCGGGAGTCAAGAGACCCAGTACTTC.

The CDR3 loop is CASSLAGRDQPQHF. The CDR3, as DNA: TGTGCCAGCAGCTTAGCAGGGAGGGATCAGCCCCAGCATTTT. The rearrangement links TRBV7-2 to TRBJ1-5; D not resolved. The CDR3 is made up of 14 amino acids. Trimming removed 0 bases at V and 5 bases at J, with 8 bases between. Per the germline V gene, CDR1 is SGHTA and CDR2 is FQGNSA.

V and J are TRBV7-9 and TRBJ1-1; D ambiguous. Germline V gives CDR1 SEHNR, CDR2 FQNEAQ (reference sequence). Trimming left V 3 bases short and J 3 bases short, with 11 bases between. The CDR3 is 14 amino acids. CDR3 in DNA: TGTGCCAGCAGCTTCGACACTCTTCACACTGAAGCTTTCTTT. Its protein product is CASSFDTLHTEAFF.

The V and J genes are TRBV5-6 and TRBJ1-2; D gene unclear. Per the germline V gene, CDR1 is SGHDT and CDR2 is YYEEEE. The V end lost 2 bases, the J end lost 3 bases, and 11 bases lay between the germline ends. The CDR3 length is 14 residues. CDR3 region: CASSFSNRDYGYTF. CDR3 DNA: TGTGCCAGCAGCTTCTCTAACCGAGACTATGGCTACACCTTC.

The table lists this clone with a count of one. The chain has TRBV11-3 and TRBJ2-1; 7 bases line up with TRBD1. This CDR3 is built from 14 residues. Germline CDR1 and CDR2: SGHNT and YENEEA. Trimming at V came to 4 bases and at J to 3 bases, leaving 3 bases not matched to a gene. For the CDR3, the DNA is TGTGCCAGCAGCTCAGACAGGGACTACAATGAGCAGTTCTTC. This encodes CASSSDRDYNEQFF.

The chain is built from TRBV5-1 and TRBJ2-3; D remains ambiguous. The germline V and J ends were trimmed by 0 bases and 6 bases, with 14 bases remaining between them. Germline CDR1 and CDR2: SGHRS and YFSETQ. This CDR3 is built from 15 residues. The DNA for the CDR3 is TGCGCCAGCAGCTTGGGCCACAGCTCGTTCGATACGCAGTATTTT. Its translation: CASSLGHSSFDTQYF.

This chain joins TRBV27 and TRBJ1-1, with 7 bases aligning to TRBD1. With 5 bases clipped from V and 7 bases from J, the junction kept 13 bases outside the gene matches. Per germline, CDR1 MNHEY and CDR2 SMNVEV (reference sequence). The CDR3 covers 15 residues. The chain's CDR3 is CASSPWDSPPIEAFF. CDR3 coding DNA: TGTGCCAGCAGTCCGTGGGACAGCCCTCCTATTGAAGCTTTCTTT.